The entry below describes one T cell receptor (beta chain). The data were taken from a study of blood T cell repertoires in COVID-19. In the study overall: T cells, B-cell-depleted T cells, or PBMCs provided the cDNA or gDNA that served as material.

Sequenced by immunoSEQ multiplex PCR; TCRdb stores in-frame clones only, minus some. The table has about 130,000 clones, around 81% seen once; the top ten hold approximately 3.9%. The source of this sequence is a woman between 45 and 60 years old with acute or convalescent COVID-19. Sample: peripheral blood.

CDR3 bases: TGTGCCACCAGCAGTCAATCTCAGGCTCAAGAGACCCAGTACTTC. It encodes CATSSQSQAQETQYF. The chain carries TRBV15 and TRBJ2-5; D not resolved. The CDR3 is made up of 15 amino acids. V was pared by 3 bases and J by 2 bases, with 13 bases between. Germline values: CDR1 LNHNV, CDR2 YYDKDF (reference sequence). Drawing the rest from reference TRBV15 and TRBJ2-5, the complete variable domain is DAMVIQNPRYQVTQFGKPVTLSCSQTLNHNVMYWYQQKSSQAPKLLFHYYDKDFNNEADTPDNFQSRRPNTSFCFLDIRSPGLGDTAMYLCATSSQSQAQETQYFGPGTRLLVL.